What follows is one TCR beta chain and its context. This sample is drawn from a study of blood T cell repertoires in COVID-19. Cohorts were based on clinical histories the participants reported. Symptom resolution, clearance, or two negative PCRs marked the recovered donors of Cohort 3. Assay: immunoSEQ multiplex PCR; the TCRdb copy retains only in-frame clones and omits some. Among a few hundred thousand clones listed, 75% to 85% were seen once. Germline CDR1 and CDR2: KGHDR and SFDVKD. The CDR3 is 16 residues long. With V trimmed by 4 bases and J by 2 bases, 4 bases remained unmatched. The rearrangement joins TRBV24-1 to TRBJ2-3; TRBD2 matches at 11 bases. Sequenced sample: PBMCs or T cells enriched from blood (not recorded which). This TCR came from a man aged 40-50 years who had recovered from COVID-19. The CDR3 reads CATSDPGLAATDTQYF. CDR3 coding DNA: TGTGCCACCAGTGACCCGGGACTAGCGGCCACAGATACGCAGTATTTT.